The T cell receptor beta chain described here comes from a study of cytomegalovirus exposure and HLA in healthy donors. Study conclusions and caveats: Altogether, more than 150 TCR beta chains were recorded as cytomegalovirus-associated. Confirmation in vitro established that a few CMV-associated chains were specific for CMV antigens.

Assay used: immunoSEQ multiplex PCR; TCRdb lists only in-frame clones, some missing. The profile shows 330,000 or so clones, 75% to 90% of them singletons. V was cut by 3 bases and J by 1 base, with 23 bases left in between. The CDR3 sequence is 19 residues long. The germline V gene has CDR1 SGHRS and CDR2 YFSETQ. The donors were members of the validation cohort comprising over a hundred subjects, separate from the roughly 680-subject first cohort. This clone was recorded once. Its antigen is undetermined. This clonotype originated in a woman between 18 and 29 years old in good health and CMV-seronegative. The rearrangement joins TRBV5-1 to TRBJ1-5; TRBD1 might be the D (6 bases). What was sequenced was PBMCs. CDR3 protein: CASSSDTDRPNPSNQPQHF. The CDR3 DNA reads TGCGCCAGCAGCTCCGACACCGACAGGCCAAACCCGAGCAATCAGCCCCAGCATTTT.